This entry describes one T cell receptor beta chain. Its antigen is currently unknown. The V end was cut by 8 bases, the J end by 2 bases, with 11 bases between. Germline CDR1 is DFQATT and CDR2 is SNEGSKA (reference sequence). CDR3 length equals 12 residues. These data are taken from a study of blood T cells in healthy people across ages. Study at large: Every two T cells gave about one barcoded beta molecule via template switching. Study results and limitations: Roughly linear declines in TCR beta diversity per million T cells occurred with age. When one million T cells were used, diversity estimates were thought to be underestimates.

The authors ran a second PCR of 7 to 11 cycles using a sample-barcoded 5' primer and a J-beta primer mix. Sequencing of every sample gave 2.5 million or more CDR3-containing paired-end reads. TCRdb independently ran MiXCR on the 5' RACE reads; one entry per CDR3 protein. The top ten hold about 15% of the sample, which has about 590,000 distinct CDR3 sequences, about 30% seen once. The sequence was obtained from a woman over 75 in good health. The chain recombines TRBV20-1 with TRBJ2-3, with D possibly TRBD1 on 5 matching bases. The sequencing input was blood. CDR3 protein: CSQGSHTDTQYF. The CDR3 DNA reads TGCAGTCAGGGCAGCCACACAGATACGCAGTATTTT.